This TCR beta chain emerged from a study of CD8+ T cells in alopecia areata. Reverse transcribed after extraction, RNA yielded cDNA as the sequencing template. Sequencing used immunoSEQ multiplex PCR; TCRdb keeps in-frame clones, though not all of them. In the table there are 150,000 to 200,000 clones, roughly 70% of which are singletons. The treatment: oral pan-JAK inhibitor, 5-10 mg twice daily. V dropped 2 bases and J dropped 3 bases, with 10 bases sitting between them. The length of the CDR3 is 13 residues. Germline V gives CDR1 GTSNPN, CDR2 SVGIG (reference sequence). The receptor comes from a human donor with alopecia areata. The rearrangement joins TRBV30 to TRBJ1-2; D uncertain. This specimen was CD4+ T cells sorted from blood, taken around week 50, from a patient treated with tofacitinib. This chain's CDR3 is CAWSSGIYYGYTF. The CDR3 DNA sequence: TGTGCCTGGAGTTCCGGGATCTACTATGGCTACACCTTC.